Shown below are 10 T cell receptor beta chains from a single sample sequenced in a study of molecular identifiers for immune sequencing clone quantification. In TCRdb, the PCR reads were re-called with MiXCR into one record per CDR3 protein. This sample carries fewer than 350,000 distinct CDR3 sequences, around 21% of them seen once, and the ten largest clones take approximately 0.83%. Material for sequencing was naive CD8+ T cells from blood, with Jurkat cell RNA spiked in. Subset reported: FACS-sorted CD8+CD4-CCR7+CD45RA+ naive T cells. These receptors were obtained from a human donor in good health. Some libraries in this study had Jurkat cell RNA spiked in.

This clonotype was observed at least ten times. This chain connects TRBV4-1 to TRBJ2-7; 7 nucleotides match TRBD1. The CDR3 contains 16 residues. Germline CDR1 is MGHRA and CDR2 is YSYEKL. V shed 4 bases and J 1 base; nucleotides not matched to a gene: 10. CDR3 sequence reads: CASSPLGQLISYEQYF. In DNA, the CDR3 is TGCGCCAGCAGCCCACTGGGACAGTTAATTTCCTACGAGCAGTACTTC.

This clonotype showed up many times. The V call is TRBV7-6, the J call TRBJ2-7; no clear D gene. V was cut by 4 bases and J by 7 bases, with 20 bases left in between. CDR1 SGHVS and CDR2 FNYEAQ come from the germline V gene. The CDR3 consists of 15 residues. CDR3 residues: CASSSRVDPAGEQYF. For the CDR3, the DNA is TGTGCCAGCAGCTCCCGGGTGGACCCCGCTGGGGAGCAGTACTTC.

This clonotype was picked up many times. The J gene is TRBJ2-5, the V gene TRBV28, with D hard to call. Germline CDR1 and CDR2: MDHEN and SYDVKM. This CDR3 is 14 amino acids long. V gave up 3 bases and J gave up 1 base, with 9 bases separating them. CDR3 DNA sequence: TGTGCCAGCAGTTTGGGTCAGATCCAAGAGACCCAGTACTTC. It specifies CASSLGQIQETQYF.

On this clonotype itself: At one of its ends the junction is not consistent with the germline gene, which may arise from a read error. The V and J genes are TRBV19 and TRBJ2-3; perhaps TRBD2 as D (7 bases). The CDR3 is 13 residues long. Germline V gene data show CDR1 as LNHDA and CDR2 as SQIVND (reference sequence). CDR3 residues: CASISGDTDTPYF. The CDR3 DNA reads TGTGCCAGTATAAGCGGGGACACAGATACGCCGTATTTT.

Note on this clonotype: A much larger clone lies one base from this, so it may be a read error. The chain couples TRBV5-1 to TRBJ2-5; TRBD2 might be the D (6 bases). CDR1 and CDR2 (germline): SGHRS, YFSETQ. The CDR3 is 15 residues long. CDR3 bases: TGCGCCAGCAGCCGGGACTGGAGGGTAGCCGAGACCCAGTGCTTC. Its translation: CASSRDWRVAETQCF.

About this clonotype: A much larger clone sits a single nucleotide away, making a read error possible. This chain joins TRBV24-1 and TRBJ2-1; no definite D call. This CDR3 is built from 13 residues. Germline CDR1 and CDR2: KGHDR and SFDVKD. In DNA, the CDR3 is TGTGCCACCGGTGATTTACTGACAAGTGAGCAGTTCTTC. It yields the protein CATGDLLTSEQFF.

This clonotype has more than one count but fewer than ten. The chain couples TRBV30 to TRBJ2-7; tentatively, D is TRBD2 (6 bases). Trimming stripped 3 bases from V and 4 bases from J, with 10 bases between. Germline V gives CDR1 GTSNPN, CDR2 SVGIG (reference sequence). This CDR3 is built from 12 residues. This chain's CDR3 is CAWSAGFYEQYF. The CDR3 nucleotides read TGTGCCTGGAGCGCGGGGTTTTACGAGCAGTACTTC.

The chain joins TRBV12-3 or TRBV12-4 to TRBJ2-1, with D unclear. The CDR3 spans 12 residues. V was cut by 6 bases and J by 7 bases, with 10 bases left in between. CDR3 in amino acids: CASSPPANEQFF. The CDR3 coding sequence is TGTGCCAGCAGCCCCCCCGCTAATGAGCAGTTCTTC.

This clonotype appeared a few times. V and J are TRBV19 and TRBJ2-3; D might be TRBD1 or TRBD2, each matching 5 bases. CDR3 length: 17 residues. Germline CDR1 and CDR2: LNHDA and SQIVND (reference sequence). Trimming took off 0 bases at V and 6 bases at J, with 19 bases between the two ends. CDR3 protein: CASSIEAGASLSDTQYF. The CDR3 DNA reads as TGTGCCAGTAGTATAGAGGCCGGGGCTAGCTTGTCGGATACGCAGTATTTT.

This clonotype has a handful of counts. The V gene is TRBV6-2 or TRBV6-3, the J gene TRBJ1-2; no clear D gene. Germline V gene data show CDR1 as MNHEY and CDR2 as SVGEGT. The CDR3 sequence is 14 residues long. The ends were cut back, 2 bases at V and 7 bases at J, with 14 bases in the middle. Here the CDR3 DNA reads TGTGCCAGCAGTTACGTACAACACCTTAGTGGCTACACCTTC. The encoded protein is CASSYVQHLSGYTF.